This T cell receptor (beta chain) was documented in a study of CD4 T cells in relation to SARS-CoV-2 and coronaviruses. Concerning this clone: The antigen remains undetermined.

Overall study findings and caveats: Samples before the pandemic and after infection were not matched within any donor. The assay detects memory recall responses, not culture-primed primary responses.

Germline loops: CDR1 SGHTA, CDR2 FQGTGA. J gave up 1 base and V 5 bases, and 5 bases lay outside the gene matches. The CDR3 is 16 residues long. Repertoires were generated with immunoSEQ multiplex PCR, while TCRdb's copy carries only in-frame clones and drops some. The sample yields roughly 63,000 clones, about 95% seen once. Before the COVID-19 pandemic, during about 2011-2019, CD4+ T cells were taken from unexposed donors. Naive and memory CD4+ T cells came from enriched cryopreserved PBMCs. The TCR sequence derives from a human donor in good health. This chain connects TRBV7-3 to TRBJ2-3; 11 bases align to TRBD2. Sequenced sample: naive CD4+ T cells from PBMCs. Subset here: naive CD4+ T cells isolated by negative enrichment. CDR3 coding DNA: TGTGCCAGCAGCCAACCACTAGCGGGAGGCACAGATACGCAGTATTTT. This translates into CASSQPLAGGTDTQYF.